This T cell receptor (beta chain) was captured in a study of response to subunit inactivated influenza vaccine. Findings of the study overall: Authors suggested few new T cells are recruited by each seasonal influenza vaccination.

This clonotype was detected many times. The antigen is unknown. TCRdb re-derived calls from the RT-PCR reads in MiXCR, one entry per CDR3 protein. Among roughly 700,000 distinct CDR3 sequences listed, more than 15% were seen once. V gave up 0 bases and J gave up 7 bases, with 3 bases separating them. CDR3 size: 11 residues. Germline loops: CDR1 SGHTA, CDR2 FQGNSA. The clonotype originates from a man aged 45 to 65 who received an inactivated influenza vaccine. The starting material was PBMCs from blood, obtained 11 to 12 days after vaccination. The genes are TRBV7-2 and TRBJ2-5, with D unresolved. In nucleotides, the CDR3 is TGTGCCAGCAGCTTAGCGGTGACCCAGTACTTC. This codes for CASSLAVTQYF.